The next 8 T cell receptor beta chains were all read from a single sample in a study of blood T cell repertoires in COVID-19. Data came from immunoSEQ multiplex PCR; TCRdb stores just in-frame clones and leaves some out. The sample lists about 370,000 clones, roughly 90% occurring once. Material: peripheral blood. The receptor set was obtained from a woman between 25 and 40 years old with COVID-19, enrolled during active disease.

The chain recombines TRBV19 with TRBJ2-1; maybe TRBD2 (6 bases). Trimming stripped 5 bases from V and 0 bases from J, with 11 bases between. The CDR3 covers 15 residues. Germline V CDR1 and CDR2: LNHDA, SQIVND (reference sequence). CDR3 nucleotide sequence: TGTGCCAGTAGTTATACGACTAGCTCCTACAATGAGCAGTTCTTC. Protein: CASSYTTSSYNEQFF.

V gene TRBV3-1 (or the pseudogene TRBV3-2) combines with J gene TRBJ2-1; D gene unclear. The germline V gene has CDR1 LGHDT and CDR2 YNNKEL (reference sequence). Trimming cost V 0 bases and J 2 bases, with 8 bases left between them. The CDR3 is 15 residues long. CDR3 protein: CASSQDSLTYNEQFF. CDR3 nucleotide sequence: TGTGCCAGCAGCCAAGATTCACTCACCTACAATGAGCAGTTCTTC.

The rearrangement joins TRBV18 to TRBJ2-6, with 7 bases aligning to TRBD1. This CDR3 comprises 17 residues. CDR1 and CDR2 (germline): KGHSH, LQKENI. Trimming took 3 bases from V and 0 from J; bases not matched to a gene: 5. The CDR3 sequence is CASSPPTGTSGANVLTF. CDR3 DNA: TGTGCCAGCTCACCCCCGACAGGGACCTCTGGGGCCAACGTCCTGACTTTC.

This chain joins TRBV6-6 and TRBJ1-1; no firm D call. V was trimmed by 8 bases and J by 2 bases, leaving 12 bases between them. Germline assignment: CDR1 MNHNY and CDR2 SVGAGI (reference sequence). The CDR3 spans 13 residues. Here the CDR3 DNA reads TGTGCCAGCCAGAGGGCCTTCAACACTGAAGCTTTCTTT. Its protein product is CASQRAFNTEAFF.

The chain employs TRBV10-1 and TRBJ1-2; no clear D. Trimming stripped 3 bases from V and 4 bases from J, with 9 bases between. This CDR3 has 13 amino acids. Germline V gene lookup returns CDR1 WNHNN and CDR2 SYGVQD (reference sequence). The DNA for the CDR3 is TGCGCCAGCAGTGATCTAGGCAGCTATGGCTACACCTTC. Protein sequence: CASSDLGSYGYTF.

This clone has only one observation. V is TRBV2 and J is TRBJ1-3; 7 bases are shared with TRBD1. From germline, CDR1 is SNHLY and CDR2 FYNNEI. V was pared by 6 bases and J by 0 bases, with 11 bases of the junction left unmatched. This CDR3 is 17 amino acids long. CDR3 nucleotide sequence: TGTGCCAGCAGGGGGGACAGTTATACCACCTCTGGAAACACCATATATTTT. Amino acid sequence: CASRGDSYTTSGNTIYF.

J is TRBJ2-5 and V is TRBV7-2; 10 nucleotides agree with TRBD2. CDR1 and CDR2 from the germline V gene are SGHTA and FQGNSA. This CDR3 is built from 15 residues. V lost 5 bases to trimming and J lost 5 bases; unmatched junction nucleotides: 8. This CDR3 is CASSPSSGRVETQYF. CDR3 DNA: TGTGCCAGCAGCCCATCTAGCGGGAGAGTCGAGACCCAGTACTTC. Full variable domain (remainder filled in from reference TRBV7-2 and TRBJ2-5): GAGVSQSPSNKVTEKGKDVELRCDPISGHTALYWYRQSLGQGLEFLIYFQGNSAPDKSGLPSDRFSAERTGGSVSTLTIQRTQQEDSAVYLCASSPSSGRVETQYFGPGTRLLVL.

The DNA of the CDR3 is TGTGCCAGCAGTTACTCGGGGGCTTTGGATGAGCAGTTCTTC. Translation gives CASSYSGALDEQFF. The rearrangement joins TRBV6-2 or TRBV6-3 to TRBJ2-1; D is possibly TRBD1 (6 bases). Between the trimmed V and J ends, which lost 0 bases and 8 bases, there was a span of 11 bases. The CDR3 has 14 amino acids. Germline V gene data show CDR1 as MNHEY and CDR2 as SVGEGT.